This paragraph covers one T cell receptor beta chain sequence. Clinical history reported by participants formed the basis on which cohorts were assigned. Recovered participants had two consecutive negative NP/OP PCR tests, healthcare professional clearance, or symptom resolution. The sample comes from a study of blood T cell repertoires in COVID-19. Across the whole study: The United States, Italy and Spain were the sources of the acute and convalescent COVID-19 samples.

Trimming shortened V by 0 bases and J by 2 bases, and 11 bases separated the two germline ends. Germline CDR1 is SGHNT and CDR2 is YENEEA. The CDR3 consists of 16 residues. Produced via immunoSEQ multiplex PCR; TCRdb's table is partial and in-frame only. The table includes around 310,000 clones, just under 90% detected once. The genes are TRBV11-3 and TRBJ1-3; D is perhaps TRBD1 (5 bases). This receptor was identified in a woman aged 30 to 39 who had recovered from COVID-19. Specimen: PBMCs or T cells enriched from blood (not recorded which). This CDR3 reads CASSLDSPGTGNTIYF. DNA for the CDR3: TGTGCCAGCAGCTTAGATTCGCCAGGGACTGGAAACACCATATATTTT.